Below are 8 T cell receptor beta chains sequenced from a single sample in a study of early T cells in non-severe SARS-CoV-2 infection. TCRdb passed the 5' RACE reads through MiXCR, listing each CDR3 protein once. Of over 35,000 distinct CDR3 sequences listed, 3.5% to 5% were seen once; the top ten hold around 15%. The sequencing sample was made of whole blood. Every receptor here comes from an adult who was a healthcare worker with PCR-confirmed SARS-CoV-2 infection or an uninfected control (not recorded which).

This clonotype was counted many times. The chain joins TRBV12-3 or TRBV12-4 to TRBJ1-6; TRBD1 might be the D (5 bases). The germline V and J ends were trimmed by 4 bases and 6 bases, with 7 bases remaining between them. The CDR3 is 13 amino acids. CDR3 amino acids: CASSWGVNSPLHF. In DNA, the CDR3 is TGTGCCAGCAGTTGGGGGGTTAATTCACCCCTCCACTTT.

This clonotype appeared a few times. The V call is TRBV7-9, the J call TRBJ2-2, with 7 bases that match TRBD2. The V segment lost 5 bases and the J segment 3 bases; nucleotides outside the gene matches: 3. Germline V gene sequence: CDR1 SEHNR, CDR2 FQNEAQ (reference sequence). The CDR3 loop spans 14 amino acids. The CDR3 nucleotides read TGTGCCAGCAGCGCCGGGGGGTACACCGGGGAGCTGTTTTTT. Protein sequence: CASSAGGYTGELFF.

This sequence joins TRBV5-1 and TRBJ1-1, with 10 bases fitting TRBD1. The V gene's germline CDR1 is SGHRS and CDR2 YFSETQ. V shed 3 bases, J shed 10 bases, and the junction held 6 bases outside the gene matches. The CDR3 covers 13 residues. CDR3 sequence reads: CASSSGTGETAFF. The CDR3 coding sequence is TGCGCCAGCAGCTCGGGGACAGGGGAGACAGCTTTCTTT.

This clonotype was detected ten times or more. The chain recombines TRBV4-1 with TRBJ2-7, with 7 bases aligning to TRBD2. V dropped 3 bases and J dropped 4; count of bases not matched to a gene: 12. In germline, CDR1 is MGHRA, CDR2 YSYEKL. The CDR3 extends over 16 amino acids. The CDR3 protein is CASSQSFQGGAYEQYF. DNA for the CDR3: TGCGCCAGCAGCCAGTCATTCCAGGGAGGGGCGTACGAGCAGTACTTC.

At least ten counts were recorded for this clonotype. V and J are TRBV4-2 and TRBJ2-5, with a weak D call TRBD2 (6 bases). This CDR3 contains 15 residues. V gave up 1 base and J gave up 5 bases, with 14 bases separating them. Germline V CDR1 and CDR2: LGHNA, YNFKEQ. CDR3 residues: CASSQGRLAHETQYF. DNA of the CDR3: TGTGCCAGCAGCCAAGGGCGGCTAGCGCACGAGACCCAGTACTTC.

This clonotype was seen many times. The rearrangement joins TRBV7-9 to TRBJ1-2, with D unclear. The CDR3 runs to 12 residues. From germline, CDR1 is SEHNR and CDR2 FQNEAQ (reference sequence). The V end was cut by 3 bases, the J end by 4 bases, with 6 bases between. The CDR3 region is CASSFPAYGYTF. The CDR3 coding sequence is TGTGCCAGCAGCTTCCCAGCCTATGGCTACACCTTC. Full variable domain (remainder filled in from reference TRBV7-9 and TRBJ1-2): DTGVSQNPRHKITKRGQNVTFRCDPISEHNRLYWYRQTLGQGPEFLTYFQNEAQLEKSRLLSDRFSAERPKGSFSTLEIQRTEQGDSAMYLCASSFPAYGYTFGSGTRLTVV.

This clonotype was counted a few times. A much larger clone sits a single nucleotide away, making a read error possible. The chain uses TRBV10-3 and TRBJ1-3; 7 nucleotides line up with TRBD1. The CDR3 is 14 residues long. From germline, CDR1 is ENHRY and CDR2 SYGVKD. CDR3 sequence: CVITGESSENTIYF. The CDR3 coding sequence is TGTGTCATCACAGGGGAGAGCTCTGAAAACACCATATATTTT.

This clonotype was seen repeatedly, ten times or more. This chain uses TRBV5-1 with TRBJ1-1, with 8 bases matching TRBD1. The CDR3 runs to 13 residues. V shed 4 bases, J shed 11 bases, and the junction held 10 bases outside the gene matches. Per germline, CDR1 SGHRS and CDR2 YFSETQ. The CDR3 bases are TGCGCCAGCAGCCTCTCCGGGACAGGTCACGCTTTCTTT. It specifies CASSLSGTGHAFF.